The clone carrying this T cell receptor (beta chain) was seen more than once but under ten times. Its antigen is not known. The data derive from a study of T-cell reconstitution after alpha-beta-depleted transplantation in children. Regarding the study as a whole: At around two months after transplant, the alpha-beta T cells were reportedly derived from several hundred expanded clones that came from non-depleted graft cells. At one year after transplant, newly produced T cells mostly accounted for T-cell counts and diversity. The study traced high day-60 TCRbeta diversity in some patients to surviving recipient T cells and thymic progenitors.

Trimming removed 5 bases from V and 1 base from J, with 9 bases in between. The CDR3 has 14 amino acids. Per the germline V gene, CDR1 is WSHSY and CDR2 is SAAADI. Construction of the TCRbeta library involved unique molecular identifiers. TCRdb re-called the PCR reads with MiXCR, one entry per CDR3 protein. The top ten hold 27% of the sample, which has 440,000 or so distinct CDR3 sequences, 43% seen once. The origin of this receptor is a girl aged 2 to 10 with aplastic anemia, due to receive a stem cell transplant. The rearrangement uses TRBV10-2 and TRBJ1-5; possibly TRBD1 for D (5 bases). The sequencing here drew on PBMCs, taken before TCRalphabeta/CD19-depleted stem cell transplant. CDR3 protein: CASSMTESNQPQHF. As DNA, the CDR3 is TGCGCCAGCAGTATGACAGAAAGCAATCAGCCCCAGCATTTT.